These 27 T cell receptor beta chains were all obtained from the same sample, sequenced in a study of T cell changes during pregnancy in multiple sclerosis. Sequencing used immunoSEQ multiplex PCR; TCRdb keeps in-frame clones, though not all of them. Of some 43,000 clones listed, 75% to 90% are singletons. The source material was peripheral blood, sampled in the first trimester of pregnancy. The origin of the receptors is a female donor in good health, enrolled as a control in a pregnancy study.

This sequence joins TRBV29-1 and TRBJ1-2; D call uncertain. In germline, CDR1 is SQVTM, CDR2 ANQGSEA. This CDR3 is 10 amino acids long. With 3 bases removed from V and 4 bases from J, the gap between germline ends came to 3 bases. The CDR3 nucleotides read TGCAGCGTTGACAGCTATGGCTACACCTTC. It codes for CSVDSYGYTF.

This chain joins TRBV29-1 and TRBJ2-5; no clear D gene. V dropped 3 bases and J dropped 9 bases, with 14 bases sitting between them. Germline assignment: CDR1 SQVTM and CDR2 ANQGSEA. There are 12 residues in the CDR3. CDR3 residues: CSVDLSSESQYF. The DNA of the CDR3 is TGCAGCGTTGATCTGAGTTCCGAGTCCCAGTACTTC.

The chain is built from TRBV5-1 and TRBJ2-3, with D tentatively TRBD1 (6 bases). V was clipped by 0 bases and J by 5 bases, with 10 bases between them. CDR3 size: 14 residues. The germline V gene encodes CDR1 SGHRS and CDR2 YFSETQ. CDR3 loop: CASSLGDTLDTQYF. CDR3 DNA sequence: TGCGCCAGCAGCTTGGGGGACACGCTAGATACGCAGTATTTT.

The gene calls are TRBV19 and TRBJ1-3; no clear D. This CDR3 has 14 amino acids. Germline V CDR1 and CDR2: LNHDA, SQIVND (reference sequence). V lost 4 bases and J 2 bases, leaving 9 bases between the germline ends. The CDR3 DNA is TGTGCCAGTAGTAGACGTGCGGCTGGAAACACCATATATTTT. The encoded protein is CASSRRAAGNTIYF.

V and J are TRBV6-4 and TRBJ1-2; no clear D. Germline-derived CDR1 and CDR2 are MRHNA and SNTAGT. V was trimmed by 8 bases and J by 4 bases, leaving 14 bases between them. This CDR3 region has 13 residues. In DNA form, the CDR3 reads TGTGCCAGCCCTAGTGTGGGTGGCTATGGCTACACCTTC. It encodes CASPSVGGYGYTF.

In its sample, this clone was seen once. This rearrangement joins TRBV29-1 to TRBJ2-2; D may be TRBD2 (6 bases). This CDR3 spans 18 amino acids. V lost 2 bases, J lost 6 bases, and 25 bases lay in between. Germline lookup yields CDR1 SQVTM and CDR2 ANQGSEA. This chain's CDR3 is CSVERRQNTLWGAGELFF. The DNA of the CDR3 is TGCAGCGTTGAAAGGCGGCAGAACACCCTCTGGGGGGCCGGGGAGCTGTTTTTT.

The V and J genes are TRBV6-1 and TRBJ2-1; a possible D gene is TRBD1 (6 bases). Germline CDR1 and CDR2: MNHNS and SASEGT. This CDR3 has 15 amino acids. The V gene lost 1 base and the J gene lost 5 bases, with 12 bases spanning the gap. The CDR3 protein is CASSEGIGGHNEQFF. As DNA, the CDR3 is TGTGCCAGCAGTGAAGGGATAGGGGGTCACAATGAGCAGTTCTTC.

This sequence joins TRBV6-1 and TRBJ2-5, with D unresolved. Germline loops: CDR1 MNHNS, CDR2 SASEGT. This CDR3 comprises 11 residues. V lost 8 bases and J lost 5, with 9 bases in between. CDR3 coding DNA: TGTGCCAGCCGGTCTAGGGAGACCCAGTACTTC. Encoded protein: CASRSRETQYF.

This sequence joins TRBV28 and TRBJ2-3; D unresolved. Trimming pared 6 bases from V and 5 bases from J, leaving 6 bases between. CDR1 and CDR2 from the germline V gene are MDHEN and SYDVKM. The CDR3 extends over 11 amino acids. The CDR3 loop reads CASRELDTQYF. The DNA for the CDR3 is TGTGCCAGCAGGGAGCTAGATACGCAGTATTTT.

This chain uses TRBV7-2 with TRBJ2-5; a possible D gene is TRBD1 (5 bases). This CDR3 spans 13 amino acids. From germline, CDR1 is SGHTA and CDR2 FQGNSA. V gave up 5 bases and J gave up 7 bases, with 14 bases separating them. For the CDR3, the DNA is TGTGCCAGCAGCCTCGACCTAACAGGGACCCAGTACTTC. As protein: CASSLDLTGTQYF.

In DNA form, the CDR3 reads TGTGCCAGCAGTTTACCTAGCGGGAGTACAGATACGCAGTATTTT. Translating gives CASSLPSGSTDTQYF. The chain carries TRBV28 and TRBJ2-3, with 10 bases that match TRBD2. Losses at the gene ends were 2 bases for V and 3 bases for J; bases not matched to a gene: 2. The CDR3 has 15 amino acids. Germline V gene sequence: CDR1 MDHEN, CDR2 SYDVKM.

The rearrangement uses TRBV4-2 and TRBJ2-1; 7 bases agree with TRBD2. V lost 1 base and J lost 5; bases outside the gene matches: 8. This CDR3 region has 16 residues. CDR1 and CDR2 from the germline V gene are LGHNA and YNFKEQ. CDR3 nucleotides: TGTGCCAGCAGCCAAGCCGAGACTAGCTCTAACAATGAGCAGTTCTTC. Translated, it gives CASSQAETSSNNEQFF.

The CDR3 DNA is TGTGCCAGCAGGGAGGAGCGGGAGATCGGTGAGCAGTTCTTC. This sequence encodes CASREEREIGEQFF. The chain carries TRBV6-5 and TRBJ2-1; 8 bases line up with TRBD2. The CDR3 loop spans 14 amino acids. V shed 6 bases and J 9 bases; nucleotides not matched to a gene: 10. Per germline, CDR1 MNHEY and CDR2 SVGAGI.

DNA of the CDR3: TGTGCCAGCAGTTTACAGGCTTCCTACGAGCAGTACTTC. Translated: CASSLQASYEQYF. The rearrangement joins TRBV28 to TRBJ2-7; unclear D gene. The CDR3 totals 13 residues. Germline CDR1 MDHEN, CDR2 SYDVKM. Between the trimmed V and J ends, which lost 2 bases and 1 base, there was a span of 6 bases.

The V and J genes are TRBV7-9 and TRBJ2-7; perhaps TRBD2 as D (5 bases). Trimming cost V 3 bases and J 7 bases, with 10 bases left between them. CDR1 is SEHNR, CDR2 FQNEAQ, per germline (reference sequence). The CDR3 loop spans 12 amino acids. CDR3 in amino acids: CASSFGDGEQYF. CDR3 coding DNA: TGTGCCAGCAGCTTCGGGGATGGGGAGCAGTACTTC.

In DNA form, the CDR3 reads TGTGCCAGCAGCCCGGACAGGGCGGCTTTCTTT. Its protein product is CASSPDRAAFF. V and J are TRBV28 and TRBJ1-1; TRBD1 aligns across 8 bases. This CDR3 is built from 11 residues. V lost 6 bases to trimming and J lost 11 bases; unmatched junction nucleotides: 5. Germline V CDR1 and CDR2: MDHEN, SYDVKM.

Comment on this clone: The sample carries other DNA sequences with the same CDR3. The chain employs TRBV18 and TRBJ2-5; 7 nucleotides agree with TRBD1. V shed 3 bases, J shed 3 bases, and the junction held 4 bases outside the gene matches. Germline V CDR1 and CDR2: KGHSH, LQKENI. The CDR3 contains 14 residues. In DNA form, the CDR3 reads TGTGCCAGCTCACCCCGACAGGGCGAAGAGACCCAGTACTTC. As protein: CASSPRQGEETQYF.

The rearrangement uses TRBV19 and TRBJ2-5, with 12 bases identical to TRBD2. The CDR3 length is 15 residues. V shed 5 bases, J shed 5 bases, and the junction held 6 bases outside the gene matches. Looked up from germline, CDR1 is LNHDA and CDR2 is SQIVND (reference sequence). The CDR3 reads CASSATSGSYETQYF. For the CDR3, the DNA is TGTGCCAGTAGTGCGACTAGCGGGAGCTACGAGACCCAGTACTTC.

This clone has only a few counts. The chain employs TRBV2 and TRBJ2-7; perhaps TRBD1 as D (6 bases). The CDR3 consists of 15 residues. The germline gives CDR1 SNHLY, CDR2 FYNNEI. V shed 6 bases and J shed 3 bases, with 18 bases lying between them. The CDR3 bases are TGTGCCAGCAGAAACCCCGACAGGCCCCTCTACGAGCAGTACTTC. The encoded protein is CASRNPDRPLYEQYF.

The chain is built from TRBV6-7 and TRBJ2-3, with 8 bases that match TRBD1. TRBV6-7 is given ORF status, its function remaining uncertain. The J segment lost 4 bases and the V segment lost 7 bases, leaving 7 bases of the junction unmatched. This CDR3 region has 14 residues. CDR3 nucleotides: TGTGCCAGCACAGCCGGACAGGGATCAGATACGCAGTATTTT. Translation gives CASTAGQGSDTQYF.

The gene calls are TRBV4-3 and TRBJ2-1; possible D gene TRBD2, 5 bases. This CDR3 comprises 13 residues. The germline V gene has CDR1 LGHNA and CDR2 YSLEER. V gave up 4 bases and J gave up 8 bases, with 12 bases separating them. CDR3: CASSPRSGDEQFF. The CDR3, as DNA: TGCGCCAGCAGCCCCAGGTCCGGGGATGAGCAGTTCTTC.

In nucleotides, the CDR3 is TGTGCCAGTACCGTATCTCATCCGGGACTAGCGTCCAATGAGCAGTTCTTC. Its protein product is CASTVSHPGLASNEQFF. The chain carries TRBV19 and TRBJ2-1, with 10 bases identical to TRBD2. The CDR3 has 17 residues. Trimming cost V 7 bases and J 6 bases; bases outside gene matches: 15. Germline CDR1 LNHDA, CDR2 SQIVND (reference sequence).

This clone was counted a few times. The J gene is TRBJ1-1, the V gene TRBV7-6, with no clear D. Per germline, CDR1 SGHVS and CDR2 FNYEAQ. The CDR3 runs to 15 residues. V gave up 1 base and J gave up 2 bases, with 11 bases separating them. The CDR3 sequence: CASSLGVSSNTEAFF. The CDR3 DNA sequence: TGTGCCAGCAGCTTAGGAGTCTCGAGCAACACTGAAGCTTTCTTT.

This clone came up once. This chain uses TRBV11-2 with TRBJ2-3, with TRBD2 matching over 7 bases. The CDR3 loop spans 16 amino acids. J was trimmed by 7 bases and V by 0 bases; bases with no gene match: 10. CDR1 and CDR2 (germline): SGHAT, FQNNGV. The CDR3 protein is CASSLDGTSSGHTQYF. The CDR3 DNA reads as TGTGCCAGCAGCTTAGACGGAACGTCTAGCGGCCATACGCAGTATTTT.

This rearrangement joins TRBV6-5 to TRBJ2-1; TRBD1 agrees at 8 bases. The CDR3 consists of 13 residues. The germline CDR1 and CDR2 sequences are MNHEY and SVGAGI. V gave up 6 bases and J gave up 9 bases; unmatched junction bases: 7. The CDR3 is CASSPDREAEQFF. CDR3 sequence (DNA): TGTGCCAGCAGCCCGGACAGGGAGGCTGAGCAGTTCTTC.

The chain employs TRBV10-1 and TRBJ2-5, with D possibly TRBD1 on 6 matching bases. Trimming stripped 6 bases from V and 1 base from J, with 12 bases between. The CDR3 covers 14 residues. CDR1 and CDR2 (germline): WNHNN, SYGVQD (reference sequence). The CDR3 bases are TGCGCCAGCAGGCCCGGACAGAGCCAAGAGACCCAGTACTTC. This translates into CASRPGQSQETQYF.

The CDR3 is CASSSRASGRAEQYF. CDR3 sequence (DNA): TGTGCCAGCAGTTCTCGGGCTAGCGGGAGGGCCGAGCAGTACTTC. This chain links TRBV27 with TRBJ2-7; 12 nucleotides agree with TRBD2. The CDR3 covers 15 residues. From germline, CDR1 is MNHEY and CDR2 SMNVEV (reference sequence). The J segment lost 6 bases and the V segment lost 4 bases, leaving 7 bases of the junction unmatched.